This TCR beta chain was captured in a study of graft-versus-host responses after intestinal transplantation (dated by TCRdb to the early 2020s). In the study overall: Multivisceral, liver-intestinal, or isolated intestinal transplants were received by the recipients. Every recipient was given anti-thymocyte globulin induction, followed by around three years of maintenance tacrolimus and steroids. After intestinal transplantation, graft-versus-host and host-versus-graft alloreactive T cell clones in the graft, circulation and bone marrow were tracked using bulk TCR-beta CDR3 sequencing. Alloreactive clones were identified by sequencing pre-transplant mixed lymphocyte reaction products and comparing them with unstimulated pre-transplant donor and recipient T cells. A cohort of 24 intestinal transplant recipients, including one retransplant, was enrolled, and 3 patients lacking pretransplant specimens were excluded. A peak of at least 4% donor T cells among recipient peripheral blood mononuclear cells was the definition used for donor T cell macrochimerism. Rather than going through the commercial service, samples from a few later patients were sequenced in-house on an Illumina MiSeq and processed with MiXCR.

The trim is 0 bases for V and 3 bases for J, with a gap of 15 bases between the germline ends. The CDR3 sequence holds 16 residues, the cysteine and phenylalanine included. The only DNA kept is the CDR3, 48 bases in frame from the first base. CDR1 and CDR2 (SNHLY, FYNNEI) derive from the germline V gene. Library method: the immunoSEQ multiplex PCR assay. High-throughput TCR-beta CDR3 sequencing of genomic DNA from most patients was performed by Adaptive Biotechnologies. The paper's data handling went like this. Adaptive's ImmunoSEQ software supplied the TCR sequencing data for approximately 18 patients, while MiXCR and VDJtools were used to process three other patients. CDR3 nucleotide sequences shared between donor and recipient were removed because their origin could not be assigned. To be classed as alloreactive, a clone needed at least 2-fold expansion over unstimulated cells and a minimum CFSE-low frequency of 0.002% (template counts) or 0.001% (read counts). A clone was considered mappable if detected in the sequenced pre-transplant spleen, lymph node, or MLR CFSE-low populations of the donor or recipient. Cumulative frequency of alloreactive clones was calculated as a percentage of all sequences weighted by copy number. TCRdb mirrors the immuneACCESS table, restricted to in-frame sequences. Some clones are absent from its copies; in checked studies, under half trace to an unresolved V gene, and the reason for the others is unknown. From that table come the V and J calls and clone size; the DNA was used to work out D and trimming. The sample includes approximately 60,000 clones, with around 90% observed a single time. Clones ranked in the top ten supply approximately 1.6% of the sample.

Blood samples were collected up to 4 times in the first month after transplant and then at least monthly when available. As for this clone: What antigen it recognizes has not been identified. Base quality data are lacking; no much larger clone is found one base away.

What the research found in general, with its limitations: The conclusions were limited by the relatively low number and heterogeneity of the intestinal transplant patients. Early after transplant, peak levels of circulating GvH clones were found to be associated with declines in HvG clones. Patients with donor T cell macrochimerism had high GvH to HvG T cell clonal ratios in their allografts. GvH clones turned up in recipient bone marrow, with some appearing earlier in ileal mucosa or blood, a pattern consistent with an intestinal mucosal origin.

Sample: PBMCs, taken 26 days after transplant. This receptor was obtained from a human patient who received an intestinal transplant, so some T cells may come from the graft donor. The V and J segments used are TRBV2 and TRBJ2-7; a tentative D call is TRBD1 (6 bases match). CDR3 loop: CASSEARAGDIYEQYF. The nucleotide sequence is TGTGCCAGCAGTGAAGCGCGGGCAGGGGACATCTACGAGCAGTACTTC.